Below are 25 T cell receptor beta chains sequenced from a single sample in a study of shared clonotypes between healthy human individuals (dated by TCRdb to about 2020). Library preparation used the immunoSEQ multiplex PCR assay. This is the immuneACCESS table as TCRdb keeps it, with only in-frame sequences that have V and J called. A part of the clones is gone; compared with another copy, unresolved V genes explain less than half, and the rest is unexplained. Counted in this sample were 1.5 million to 1.9 million clones; 95% to 99% of them appeared once. Approximately 0.44% of the sample goes to the ten largest clones. Sequenced sample: naive CD4+ T cells sorted from blood. What this sample's cell subset or site label stands for: CD45RA+ positively selected. These receptors were obtained from a man under 40 in good health.

This chain uses TRBV7-9 with TRBJ2-7, with 11 positions matching TRBD2. Germline V gene lookup returns CDR1 SEHNR and CDR2 FQNEAQ (reference sequence). Losses at the gene ends were 6 bases for V and 3 bases for J; bases not matched to a gene: 13. This CDR3 comprises 17 residues. In DNA form, the CDR3 reads TGTGCCAGCAGTCCGCGAGAGGGAACTAGCGGGAGCTACGAGCAGTACTTC. Translating it yields CASSPREGTSGSYEQYF.

The chain links TRBV29-1 to TRBJ1-1; D not resolved. V lost 7 bases, J lost 0 bases, and 12 bases lay in between. The V gene's germline CDR1 is SQVTM and CDR2 ANQGSEA. CDR3 length: 13 residues. The CDR3 coding sequence is TGCAGCGGGGAGACGGGAATGAACACTGAAGCTTTCTTT. Protein: CSGETGMNTEAFF.

This clone has only one observation. The rearrangement uses TRBV7-2 and TRBJ2-7; no clear D. Trimming shortened V by 3 bases and J by 3 bases, and 15 bases separated the two germline ends. The germline V gene has CDR1 SGHTA and CDR2 FQGNSA. The CDR3 loop spans 15 amino acids. Here the CDR3 DNA reads TGTGCCAGCAGCTTCACCCCAGGTTTAGGCTACGAGCAGTACTTC. Protein product: CASSFTPGLGYEQYF.

The chain recombines TRBV19 with TRBJ2-2; D is uncertain. V lost 4 bases to trimming and J lost 6 bases, with 6 bases between them. The germline V gene encodes CDR1 LNHDA and CDR2 SQIVND (reference sequence). This CDR3 comprises 12 residues. The CDR3 nucleotides are TGTGCCAGTAGTACGTCTCCCGGGGAGCTGTTTTTT. Its translation is CASSTSPGELFF.

V usage is TRBV10-2 and J usage is TRBJ2-3; unclear D gene. From germline, CDR1 is WSHSY and CDR2 SAAADI. Trimming shortened V by 5 bases and J by 5 bases, and 8 bases separated the two germline ends. The CDR3 has 12 amino acids. As DNA, the CDR3 is TGCGCCAGCAGTCAGAGTCGAGATACGCAGTATTTT. Encoded protein: CASSQSRDTQYF.

J is TRBJ2-7 and V is TRBV30; D is possibly TRBD1 (6 bases). The V gene's germline CDR1 is GTSNPN and CDR2 SVGIG (reference sequence). The CDR3 covers 16 residues. V gave up 2 bases and J gave up 3 bases, with 20 bases separating them. The CDR3 sequence is CAWSQSFGTRHYEQYF. The DNA of the CDR3 is TGTGCCTGGAGTCAATCCTTCGGGACACGACACTACGAGCAGTACTTC.

The V gene is TRBV19, the J gene TRBJ1-5; no definite D call. The CDR3 runs 15 residues. Trimming left V 6 bases short and J 0 bases short, with 12 bases between. Germline CDR1 reads LNHDA; CDR2 reads SQIVND (reference sequence). CDR3 sequence: CASREGSSSNQPQHF. CDR3 sequence (DNA): TGTGCCAGTAGGGAGGGCTCCTCTAGCAATCAGCCCCAGCATTTT.

This clone came up once. The chain is built from TRBV11-2 and TRBJ1-1; D might be TRBD1 (5 bases). From germline, CDR1 is SGHAT and CDR2 FQNNGV. The V and J ends lost 5 bases and 5 bases respectively, with 18 bases between them. CDR3 length equals 15 residues. CDR3: CASSRTHGGGTEAFF. The CDR3, as DNA: TGTGCCAGCAGCCGCACACATGGGGGGGGTACTGAAGCTTTCTTT.

V gene TRBV5-4 combines with J gene TRBJ1-1; maybe TRBD1 (6 bases). Germline lookup yields CDR1 SGHNT and CDR2 YYREEE (reference sequence). The CDR3 has 14 residues. Trimming took 0 bases from V and 4 from J, leaving 10 bases between them. The CDR3 region is CASSLDSGATEAFF. In DNA form, the CDR3 reads TGTGCCAGCAGCTTGGACTCGGGGGCCACTGAAGCTTTCTTT. Full variable domain (missing parts from reference TRBV5-4 and TRBJ1-1): ETGVTQSPTHLIKTRGQQVTLRCSSQSGHNTVSWYQQALGQGPQFIFQYYREEENGRGNFPPRFSGLQFPNYSSELNVNALELDDSALYLCASSLDSGATEAFFGQGTRLTVV.

As for this clone: In the same sample, other DNA sequences code for this CDR3. The CDR3 protein is CASSLTSGSYEQYF. The CDR3 DNA follows: TGTGCCAGCAGCCTAACTAGCGGCTCCTACGAGCAGTACTTC. This chain links TRBV11-2 with TRBJ2-7, with 8 bases that match TRBD2. Germline CDR1 reads SGHAT; CDR2 reads FQNNGV. The CDR3 runs 14 residues. J was trimmed by 0 bases and V by 5 bases; bases with no gene match: 3.

The V call is TRBV9, the J call TRBJ2-1, with 7 bases fitting TRBD2. Losses at the gene ends were 0 bases for V and 8 bases for J; bases not matched to a gene: 11. Germline V gives CDR1 SGDLS, CDR2 YYNGEE. The CDR3 has 16 amino acids. The CDR3 nucleotides are TGTGCCAGCAGCGTAGTAGGACTAGATGCAGGCGATGAGCAGTTCTTC. Translated, it gives CASSVVGLDAGDEQFF.

V gene TRBV11-2 combines with J gene TRBJ1-2, with D possibly matching TRBD1 (6 bases). Per germline, CDR1 SGHAT and CDR2 FQNNGV. CDR3 length: 15 amino acids. The V end was cut by 5 bases, the J end by 3 bases, with 16 bases between. CDR3: CASSPATGSDYGYTF. The CDR3 nucleotides are TGTGCCAGCAGCCCAGCGACAGGATCCGACTATGGCTACACCTTC. The full variable domain, in which reference TRBV11-2 and TRBJ1-2 provide the parts outside the CDR3, is EAGVAQSPRYKIIEKRQSVAFWCNPISGHATLYWYQQILGQGPKLLIQFQNNGVVDDSQLPKDRFSAERLKGVDSTLKIQPAKLEDSAVYLCASSPATGSDYGYTFGSGTRLTVV.

The table lists this clone with a count of one. The chain has TRBV13 and TRBJ2-1, with TRBD2 matching over 14 bases. This CDR3 comprises 15 residues. Trimming at V came to 5 bases and at J to 6 bases, leaving 3 bases not matched to a gene. Looked up from germline, CDR1 is PRHDT and CDR2 is FYEKMQ (reference sequence). CDR3: CASSGTSGSLNEQFF. CDR3 bases: TGTGCCAGCAGCGGGACTAGCGGGAGCCTCAATGAGCAGTTCTTC. Looking up the rest from reference TRBV13 and TRBJ2-1 gives the full variable domain: AAGVIQSPRHLIKEKRETATLKCYPIPRHDTVYWYQQGPGQDPQFLISFYEKMQSDKGSIPDRFSAQQFSDYHSELNMSSLELGDSALYFCASSGTSGSLNEQFFGPGTRLTVL.

The chain joins TRBV5-1 to TRBJ1-1; D is possibly TRBD1 (5 bases). Germline V gives CDR1 SGHRS, CDR2 YFSETQ. The CDR3 has 15 residues. Trimming shortened V by 0 bases and J by 7 bases, and 16 bases separated the two germline ends. The CDR3 bases are TGCGCCAGCAGCTTGGATGACAGAACCGGCGGTGAAGCTTTCTTT. Translating gives CASSLDDRTGGEAFF.

This chain connects TRBV25-1 to TRBJ1-1, with D hard to call. Germline V CDR1 and CDR2: MGHDK, SYGVNS. The CDR3 length is 14 residues. V was cut by 4 bases and J by 0 bases, with 9 bases left in between. The CDR3 loop reads CASSGQLMNTEAFF. The DNA of the CDR3 is TGTGCCAGCAGTGGGCAACTCATGAACACTGAAGCTTTCTTT. Complete variable domain (other parts from reference TRBV25-1 and TRBJ1-1): EADIYQTPRYLVIGTGKKITLECSQTMGHDKMYWYQQDPGMELHLIHYSYGVNSTEKGDLSSESTVSRIRTEHFPLTLESARPSHTSQYLCASSGQLMNTEAFFGQGTRLTVV.

V is TRBV4-3 and J is TRBJ2-1, with unresolved D. V lost 0 bases to trimming and J lost 0 bases, with 18 bases between them. CDR3 length: 19 residues. Per germline, CDR1 LGHNA and CDR2 YSLEER. CDR3 loop: CASSQDLTGAGSSYNEQFF. In DNA form, the CDR3 reads TGCGCCAGCAGCCAAGATTTGACGGGTGCCGGTAGCTCCTACAATGAGCAGTTCTTC.

This chain links TRBV16 with TRBJ2-7; D uncertain. Trimming left V 2 bases short and J 2 bases short, with 7 bases between. The length of the CDR3 is 13 residues. The germline V gene encodes CDR1 KGHSY and CDR2 FQNENV. The CDR3 loop is CASSQEMAYEQYF. As DNA, the CDR3 is TGTGCCAGCAGCCAAGAAATGGCCTACGAGCAGTACTTC.

The rearrangement links TRBV28 to TRBJ2-7; 12 bases are shared with TRBD1. The V gene end was trimmed by 7 bases and the J gene end by 4 bases; junction bases not matched to a gene: 8. This CDR3 is built from 15 residues. Germline CDR1 MDHEN, CDR2 SYDVKM. The CDR3 bases are TGTGCCAGCAACCAATGGGACAGGGGGCTTTACGAGCAGTACTTC. This codes for CASNQWDRGLYEQYF. The complete variable domain, with remaining parts taken from reference TRBV28 and TRBJ2-7, reads DVKVTQSSRYLVKRTGEKVFLECVQDMDHENMFWYRQDPGLGLRLIYFSYDVKMKEKGDIPEGYSVSREKKERFSLILESASTNQTSMYLCASNQWDRGLYEQYFGPGTRLTVT.

This chain connects TRBV7-9 to TRBJ2-3; the D gene is possibly TRBD2 (5 bases). Germline-derived CDR1 and CDR2 are SEHNR and FQNEAQ (reference sequence). V was clipped by 3 bases and J by 3 bases, with 10 bases between them. The CDR3 extends over 14 amino acids. CDR3 sequence (DNA): TGTGCCAGCAGCTTCCGAGGGTTGACAGATACGCAGTATTTT. Encoded protein: CASSFRGLTDTQYF.

The chain recombines TRBV5-6 with TRBJ1-2; no firm D call. Per germline, CDR1 SGHDT and CDR2 YYEEEE. The length of the CDR3 is 13 residues. V lost 2 bases and J lost 7, with 12 bases in between. Here the CDR3 reads CASSLGMRPGYTF. The DNA for the CDR3 is TGTGCCAGCAGCTTAGGGATGCGACCTGGCTACACCTTC.

This chain uses TRBV6-1 with TRBJ2-5; D not resolved. V was pared by 6 bases and J by 2 bases, with 16 bases between. The CDR3 spans 15 residues. Germline V gene data show CDR1 as MNHNS and CDR2 as SASEGT. The CDR3, as DNA: TGTGCCAGCAGGTCGTACCCAGTCACACAAGAGACCCAGTACTTC. Residues: CASRSYPVTQETQYF.

The gene calls are TRBV5-1 and TRBJ2-2, with 7 bases identical to TRBD2. Germline V gives CDR1 SGHRS, CDR2 YFSETQ. Losses at the gene ends were 2 bases for V and 0 bases for J; bases not matched to a gene: 4. There are 16 residues in the CDR3. The chain's CDR3 is CASSLAGLPNTGELFF. DNA of the CDR3: TGCGCCAGCAGCTTAGCGGGACTACCGAACACCGGGGAGCTGTTTTTT.

The gene calls are TRBV28 and TRBJ1-1, with 8 bases lining up with TRBD1. V dropped 5 bases and J dropped 5; count of bases not matched to a gene: 19. Germline V lookup: CDR1 MDHEN, CDR2 SYDVKM. CDR3 size: 18 residues. The CDR3 nucleotides read TGTGCCAGCAGTACGACATTCTCCGGGACAGGCCAGAGGACTGAAGCTTTCTTT. Translating it yields CASSTTFSGTGQRTEAFF.

This clone occurred once. The V and J genes are TRBV28 and TRBJ1-2, with D possibly being TRBD1 (5 bases). Trimming left V 4 bases short and J 6 bases short, with 18 bases between. Germline assignment: CDR1 MDHEN and CDR2 SYDVKM. This CDR3 is built from 15 residues. DNA for the CDR3: TGTGCCAGCAGTTCTCCGGGACGGCGGCATGATGGCTACACCTTC. Translation gives CASSSPGRRHDGYTF.

This clone was observed once. The chain combines TRBV11-2 with TRBJ2-7; 11 nucleotides agree with TRBD2. The J segment lost 5 bases and the V segment lost 4 bases, leaving 10 bases of the junction unmatched. This CDR3 is built from 16 residues. CDR1 and CDR2 (germline): SGHAT, FQNNGV. DNA of the CDR3: TGTGCCAGCAGCTCCATTACTAGCGGGAGTATCAACGAGCAGTACTTC. Protein: CASSSITSGSINEQYF.